Listed below are T cell receptor beta chains from one sample, sequenced in a study of blood T cells in healthy people across ages. Each CDR3 protein gets one entry after TCRdb re-called the 5' RACE reads with MiXCR. The sample yields 1.5 million to 2 million distinct CDR3 sequences, 28% seen once. The specimen was blood. Every receptor here comes from a woman aged 25 to 45 in good health. Both conserved end residues are part of each CDR3. A D gene is named only where the DNA matches it firmly. Size is stated for part of the rows, as once, few or many counts, or as a class when the clone is expanded.

CDR3nt,CDR3aa,v_gene,j_gene,abundance,d_gene,len
TGTGCCAGCAGTTACACCAGGGGAGCGCCGAATTCAAGTATCTACAATGAGCAGTTCTTC,CASSYTRGAPNSSIYNEQFF,TRBV6-2/TRBV6-3,TRBJ2-1,-,-,20
TGTGCCAGCAGCCGACCCGACGCGGGAGCGTTATACAATGAGCAGTTCTTC,CASSRPDAGALYNEQFF,TRBV7-2,TRBJ2-1,many,TRBD2,17
TGTGCCAGCAGCTTAAATACCCAAGTCCGGTTCTTC,CASSLNTQVRFF,TRBV11-2,TRBJ2-1,-,-,12
TGTGCCAGCAGTGCGGGGAGACAGAGCTCCTACGAGCAGTACTTC,CASSAGRQSSYEQYF,TRBV6-1,TRBJ2-7,-,-,15
TGTGCCTGCAGTTACGCCTTTCTGAACACTGAAGCTTTCTTT,CACSYAFLNTEAFF,TRBV6-5,TRBJ1-1,-,-,14
TGCAGCGTTAAAGGCGACAGTCAGACCTACGAGCAGTACTTC,CSVKGDSQTYEQYF,TRBV29-1,TRBJ2-7,many,-,14
TGTGCCAGCAGTGAAATAAGGGTAAGGCAGCCCCAGCATTTT,CASSEIRVRQPQHF,TRBV2,TRBJ1-5,many,-,14
TGCGCCAGCAGCTTTCGGGACCCCCTCTACGAGCAGTACTTC,CASSFRDPLYEQYF,TRBV5-1,TRBJ2-7,many,-,14
TGTGCCAGCAGCCCAAGACCAAGCTCCTACAATGAGCAGTTCTTC,CASSPRPSSYNEQFF,TRBV7-7,TRBJ2-1,many,-,15
TGCGCCAGCAGCCCGGGGACTAGCGGAGTCGATGAGCAGTTCTTC,CASSPGTSGVDEQFF,TRBV5-1,TRBJ2-1,few,TRBD2,15
TGCGCCAGCAGCTTGGGGGACTTGAGCTCCTACAATGAGCAGTTCTTC,CASSLGDLSSYNEQFF,TRBV5-1,TRBJ2-1,few,-,16
TGCGGATCACAGGAGGCTAACTATGGCTACACCTTC,CGSQEANYGYTF,TRBV29-1,TRBJ1-2,many,-,12
TGTGCCAGCAGTGAACGGGAAGTGACTAGCGGGAGCCCCGCAGCCAAAAACATTCAGTACTTC,CASSEREVTSGSPAAKNIQYF,TRBV2,TRBJ2-4,few,TRBD2,21
TGTGCCAGCAGATTAACAGGTGAAGGCTACGAGCAGTACTTC,CASRLTGEGYEQYF,TRBV12-3/TRBV12-4,TRBJ2-7,-,-,14
TGCGCCAGCAGCTATCGGGACAAAAATAATTCACCCCTCCACTTT,CASSYRDKNNSPLHF,TRBV5-1,TRBJ1-6,once,-,15
TGCAGCGTTGGGGGGACGACTGAAGCTTTCTTT,CSVGGTTEAFF,TRBV29-1,TRBJ1-1,few,-,11
TGTGCCAGCAGCACTCGGACTAGTTATGAGACCCAGTACTTC,CASSTRTSYETQYF,TRBV12-3/TRBV12-4,TRBJ2-5,-,TRBD2,14
TGTGCCAGCAGCTCTCGATGGGTCTCCTACGAGCAGTACTTC,CASSSRWVSYEQYF,TRBV7-2,TRBJ2-7,-,-,14
TGTGCCACCGGTGCGAAGGATGGCACAGATACGCAGTATTTT,CATGAKDGTDTQYF,TRBV24-1,TRBJ2-3,many,-,14
TGTGCCAGCAGTTACGAGGTACAAGGCACAGATACGCAGTATTTT,CASSYEVQGTDTQYF,TRBV6-6,TRBJ2-3,-,-,15
TGTGCCAGCAGCTCCTTAGCAGGGTATGAGCAGTTCTTC,CASSSLAGYEQFF,TRBV7-3,TRBJ2-1,-,-,13
TGTGCCAGCAGCACTTCTCAGGGGACCAAAAACATTCAGTACTTC,CASSTSQGTKNIQYF,TRBV6-2/TRBV6-3,TRBJ2-4,few,-,15
TGCAGTGGGGGGATTGGGACGACGTGCGAGCAGTACTTC,CSGGIGTTCEQYF,TRBV20-1,TRBJ2-7,-,-,13
TGTGCCAGCAGTTTAGTTGGGAGTATGAACACTGAAGCTTTCTTT,CASSLVGSMNTEAFF,TRBV12-3/TRBV12-4,TRBJ1-1,many,-,15
TGTGCCAGCAGCTTCTCGCCGAGCGGGGATACGCAGTATTTT,CASSFSPSGDTQYF,TRBV5-5,TRBJ2-3,many,-,14
TGTGCCAGCAGCTCCTCTAGCGGCGCTGGGGAGCAGTACTTC,CASSSSSGAGEQYF,TRBV7-2,TRBJ2-5,-,TRBD2,14
TGTGCCAGCAGGACCGCAGGGATGACTAATTCACCCCTCCACTTT,CASRTAGMTNSPLHF,TRBV6-2/TRBV6-3,TRBJ1-6,-,-,15
TGTGCCAGCAGCCGTGGGACAGCGCGTGGCTACACCTTC,CASSRGTARGYTF,TRBV7-3,TRBJ1-2,-,TRBD1,13
TGCGCCAGCAGCTTGGGCCTCGCTAGCGAGGATACGCAGTATTTT,CASSLGLASEDTQYF,TRBV5-1,TRBJ2-3,-,-,15
TGTGCCAGCAGTGAAACGGGGGCGGGTTCTGGGGCCAACGTCCTGACTTTC,CASSETGAGSGANVLTF,TRBV2,TRBJ2-6,few,-,17
TGTGCCAGCACCACCGGGACAGGGGCGATGCATGAGCAGTTCTTC,CASTTGTGAMHEQFF,TRBV12-3/TRBV12-4,TRBJ2-1,few,TRBD1,15
TGCAGTGGGAAAGGGACTAGCGGGAGGGCCGGTATGGCCTACAATGAGCAGTTCTTC,CSGKGTSGRAGMAYNEQFF,TRBV20-1,TRBJ2-1,few,TRBD2,19
TGTGCCAGCAGCCCAGATACCGTTGGGGTATTCGGGGAGACCCAGTACTTC,CASSPDTVGVFGETQYF,TRBV5-6,TRBJ2-5,-,-,17
TGTGCCAGCAGTTACCCCCCAAACACAGCAGGGGTTTGGAACATTCAGTACTTC,CASSYPPNTAGVWNIQYF,TRBV6-2/TRBV6-3,TRBJ2-4,-,-,18
TGCAGCGTTGAAGAGTTAGAGGCCCCGGGTGGAAAACTGTTTTTT,CSVEELEAPGGKLFF,TRBV29-1,TRBJ1-4,-,-,15
TGTGCCAGCAGTTTAAGACAGGGGGGGGATGAGCAGTTCTTC,CASSLRQGGDEQFF,TRBV12-3/TRBV12-4,TRBJ2-1,many,TRBD1,14
TGTGCCAGCAGCTTAGATTCGTCTAGCGGCGTGGGGGACTACGAGCAGTACTTC,CASSLDSSSGVGDYEQYF,TRBV11-2,TRBJ2-7,-,TRBD2,18
TGCAGCTCGGAGCGGGGGGAAACCGGGGAGCTGTTTTTT,CSSERGETGELFF,TRBV29-1,TRBJ2-2,many,TRBD2,13
TGTGCCAGCAGCGTAACTATATCGGGAGGGGGTCAAGAGACCCAGTACTTC,CASSVTISGGGQETQYF,TRBV9,TRBJ2-5,few,TRBD2,17
TGCAGCGTTCACGGACAGTTTCTGGACAATGAGCAGTACTTC,CSVHGQFLDNEQYF,TRBV29-1,TRBJ2-4,few,-,14
TGTGCCATCAGTGAGCTTAACTATGGCTACACCTTC,CAISELNYGYTF,TRBV10-3,TRBJ1-2,-,-,12
TGTGCCATCAGTGAGTCGACAGGGGCTTTGGTGACCCAGTACTTC,CAISESTGALVTQYF,TRBV10-3,TRBJ2-5,many,TRBD1,15
TGCGCCAGCAGCTCTACAGGGATTATCTACGAGCAGTACTTC,CASSSTGIIYEQYF,TRBV5-1,TRBJ2-7,-,-,14
TGTGCCAGTCTCCGGGAGCTCCTAGTGGAGGAGCAGTTCTTC,CASLRELLVEEQFF,TRBV2,TRBJ2-1,-,-,14
TGTGCCACCAGTGATGGACGCGCCGATGGGCAGTATTTT,CATSDGRADGQYF,TRBV24-1,TRBJ2-3,few,-,13
TGTGCCAGCAGAGCGACCGTGTACGGCTACACCTTC,CASRATVYGYTF,TRBV27,TRBJ1-2,many,-,12
TGTGCCAGCAGGCCGACTAGCGCGACGTCCTACGAGCAGTACTTC,CASRPTSATSYEQYF,TRBV5-5,TRBJ2-7,few,TRBD2,15
TGTGCCAGCAGTTACCGGACTAGCGGGGGGGACCCTTACGAGCAGTACTTC,CASSYRTSGGDPYEQYF,TRBV6-5,TRBJ2-7,many,TRBD2,17
TGTGCCAGCAGTTTAAAGGCGAATAGAAGGGGTAGGGCAGATACGCAGTATTTT,CASSLKANRRGRADTQYF,TRBV12-3/TRBV12-4,TRBJ2-3,-,-,18
TGTGCCAGCAGGAGTAGTCCGGGGACCCAGTACTTC,CASRSSPGTQYF,TRBV7-2,TRBJ2-5,many,-,12
TGCGCCAGCAGCTTTAAAGGCGGGGGGTCCTACAATGAGCAGTTCTTC,CASSFKGGGSYNEQFF,TRBV5-1,TRBJ2-1,-,TRBD2,16
TGTGCCAGCAGCTCTACAGGGGGCGCCTACTATGGCTACACCTTC,CASSSTGGAYYGYTF,TRBV7-9,TRBJ1-2,many,TRBD1,15
TGTGCCAGCAGCTTAGATACGGCGGGAGCAAGCTACGAGCAGTACTTC,CASSLDTAGASYEQYF,TRBV11-2,TRBJ2-7,-,TRBD2,16
TGCAGTGCACCGATGCCGGGACCCGCCCGCTACAATGAGCAGTTCTTC,CSAPMPGPARYNEQFF,TRBV20-1,TRBJ2-1,few,-,16
TGCAGCGTTGAGCGGGCGGATGAAAAACTGTTTTTT,CSVERADEKLFF,TRBV29-1,TRBJ1-4,-,-,12